The T cell receptor (beta chain) under discussion was sequenced for a study of blood T cell repertoires in COVID-19. With 5 bases clipped from V and 4 bases from J, the junction kept 7 bases outside the gene matches. Germline-derived CDR1 and CDR2 are MNHNY and SVGAGI (reference sequence). The CDR3 is 14 residues long. The repertoire was sequenced with immunoSEQ multiplex PCR; TCRdb's copy has only in-frame clones and lacks some. The data contain 110,000 to 150,000 clones, just under 85% of them singletons. Material for sequencing was peripheral blood. The sequence was obtained from an elderly woman with acute or convalescent COVID-19. This chain connects TRBV6-6 to TRBJ1-1; TRBD1 agrees at 7 bases. CDR3 sequence (DNA): TGTGCCAGCAGTACCAGGGGGGATGGCACTGAAGCTTTCTTT. It is translated as CASSTRGDGTEAFF.